This record looks at one T cell receptor beta chain sequence and its context. Its antigen remains unidentified. Germline V CDR1 and CDR2: KGHSH, LQKENI. The CDR3 extends over 15 amino acids. Trimming removed 3 bases at V and 4 bases at J, with 15 bases between. The record originates from a study of cytomegalovirus exposure and HLA in healthy donors. Study-wide findings and caveats: It was about 150 TCR beta chains that were listed as cytomegalovirus-associated. Subsequent analysis found a tendency for first-cohort TCR clusters to co-occur within the 110 or so validation repertoires.

These donors were members of the approximately 110-subject validation cohort, a group separate from the approximately 670-subject first cohort. Profiled with immunoSEQ multiplex PCR; TCRdb holds only in-frame clones, not every one. The sample lists under 200,000 clones, about 86% seen once, with roughly 5.8% in the top ten. The clonotype was recovered from a woman aged 25 to 39 in good health and CMV-seronegative. The specimen was PBMCs. The chain recombines TRBV18 with TRBJ1-2, with D perhaps matching TRBD1 (5 bases). The CDR3 DNA is TGTGCCAGCTCACCGTCAGCGGAGGGGAGCTATGGCTACACCTTC. Amino acid sequence: CASSPSAEGSYGYTF.